A selection of T cell receptor beta chains follows, all from one sample in a study of shared clonotypes between healthy human individuals. Libraries were prepared by immunoSEQ multiplex PCR; TCRdb keeps only in-frame clonotypes and omits some of them. The top ten clones hold roughly 1.8% of a sample with about 730,000 clones, around 77% of them seen once. The sequencing sample was made of memory CD4+ T cells sorted from blood. The source is a woman aged 25 to 39 in good health. CDR3s include the opening cysteine and the closing phenylalanine or tryptophan. D genes are given only for firm matches. Only some rows state a clone size, as once, few, many or a class for expanded clones.

j_call d_call v_call clone_size cdr3_aa cdr3_nt
TRBJ2-2 - TRBV28 - CASRGGGGGELFF TGTGCCAGCAGAGGGGGTGGAGGCGGGGAGCTGTTTTTT
TRBJ2-5 - TRBV11-2 - CASSLSAQETQYF TGTGCCAGCAGCTTGAGCGCACAAGAGACCCAGTACTTC
TRBJ1-1 - TRBV18 - CASSPPVQTEAFF TGTGCCAGCTCACCACCGGTACAGACTGAAGCTTTCTTT
TRBJ2-2 - TRBV5-1 once CASRSGRIGGAGELFF TGCGCCAGCAGAAGTGGCAGGATAGGCGGGGCCGGGGAGCTGTTTTTT
TRBJ2-7 TRBD2 TRBV11-2 - CASSRTSGTLYEQYF TGTGCCAGCAGCAGAACTAGCGGAACCCTCTACGAGCAGTACTTC
TRBJ1-1 - TRBV28 - CASSFRPGRYTEAFF TGTGCCAGCAGCTTTAGACCGGGACGGTACACTGAAGCTTTCTTT
TRBJ2-1 TRBD2 TRBV6-4 - CASSDQPGLAGSNEQFF TGTGCCAGCAGTGATCAACCCGGACTAGCGGGATCGAATGAGCAGTTCTTC
TRBJ1-2 TRBD1 TRBV6-5 - CASQDRGIGGYTF TGTGCCTCCCAGGACAGGGGGATTGGTGGCTACACCTTC
TRBJ2-1 TRBD1 TRBV7-8 - CASSLTRQGILNEQFF TGTGCCAGCAGCTTAACACGACAGGGGATTTTGAATGAGCAGTTCTTC
TRBJ1-1 - TRBV27 - CASSFFGGNTEAFF TGTGCCAGCAGTTTTTTCGGCGGGAACACTGAAGCTTTCTTT
TRBJ1-2 TRBD1 TRBV5-4 - CASSLETGTNYGYTF TGTGCCAGCAGCTTGGAGACAGGGACTAACTATGGCTACACCTTC
TRBJ1-2 - TRBV19 - CASSIQNSPGTWSYGYTF TGTGCCAGTAGTATACAAAACTCCCCGGGGACGTGGAGCTATGGCTACACCTTC
TRBJ1-2 - TRBV28 few CASSSTNYGYTF TGTGCCAGCAGTTCCACTAACTATGGCTACACCTTC
TRBJ2-7 - TRBV7-8 - CASSLGPGAESSYEQYF TGTGCCAGCAGCTTAGGGCCAGGGGCAGAAAGCTCCTACGAGCAGTACTTC
TRBJ2-3 - TRBV10-2 - CASKVAAGGTQYF TGCGCCAGCAAAGTAGCGGCCGGGGGTACGCAGTATTTT
TRBJ1-4 - TRBV27 - CASSSSGGNTNEKLFF TGTGCCAGCAGTTCTTCCGGGGGGAATACTAATGAAAAACTGTTTTTT
TRBJ1-3 - TRBV18 few CASSPPGRNSGNTIYF TGTGCCAGCTCACCGCCGGGACGGAACTCTGGAAACACCATATATTTT
TRBJ2-3 - TRBV10-1 - CASADGGARTDTQYF TGCGCCAGTGCGGACGGAGGGGCACGGACAGATACGCAGTATTTT
TRBJ1-4 - TRBV18 - CASSPETPGSAGGLFF TGTGCCAGCTCACCAGAGACCCCGGGTAGCGCCGGCGGACTGTTTTTT
TRBJ1-2 - TRBV7-9 - CASSPMGTLLNYGYTF TGTGCCAGCAGCCCCATGGGTACCCTTCTCAACTATGGCTACACCTTC
TRBJ2-1 - TRBV11-1 few CASSSGQGYNEQFF TGTGCCAGCAGCTCCGGCCAGGGCTACAATGAGCAGTTCTTC
TRBJ1-1 - TRBV7-9 few CALDRRHEAFF TGTGCCCTAGACCGGAGGCATGAAGCTTTCTTT
TRBJ1-2 - TRBV28 - CASISWGDLKDYTF TGTGCCAGCATTTCATGGGGGGATTTAAAAGACTACACCTTC
TRBJ1-1 - TRBV28 - CAINGPGAGKSVAFF TGTGCCATCAATGGCCCAGGGGCGGGGAAAAGTGTGGCTTTCTTT
TRBJ2-1 - TRBV6-1 few CASSVYNEQFF TGTGCCAGCAGTGTATACAATGAGCAGTTCTTC
TRBJ2-1 TRBD2 TRBV5-1 few CASSLSGGYNEQFF TGCGCCAGCAGCTTGAGCGGGGGTTACAATGAGCAGTTCTTC
TRBJ2-5 TRBD1 TRBV11-2 - CASSGRDRGGGTQYF TGTGCCAGCAGCGGACGGGACAGGGGAGGAGGGACCCAGTACTTC
TRBJ1-4 TRBD1 TRBV5-1 - CASSDGTGTDEKLFF TGCGCCAGCAGCGATGGGACAGGGACGGATGAAAAACTGTTTTTT
TRBJ2-1 TRBD2 TRBV27 - CASTETSGRREQFF TGTGCCAGCACCGAGACTAGCGGGAGGCGGGAGCAGTTCTTC
TRBJ1-6 - TRBV4-1 many CASSQAPSPPTLHF TGCGCCAGCAGCCAAGCCCCATCTCCTCCCACCCTCCACTTT
TRBJ2-7 TRBD1 TRBV5-1 - CASSFLGQGGEQYF TGCGCCAGCAGCTTCCTGGGACAGGGTGGAGAGCAGTACTTC
TRBJ1-2 TRBD1 TRBV5-8 - CASSLARGRRGYGYTF TGTGCCAGCAGCTTGGCCAGGGGGCGCCGGGGCTATGGCTACACCTTC
TRBJ2-1 TRBD2 TRBV2 - CASTGLAGVDEQFF TGTGCCAGCACCGGACTAGCGGGAGTTGATGAGCAGTTCTTC
TRBJ1-2 - TRBV28 - CASKTEGRVFYGYTF TGTGCCAGCAAAACGGAGGGACGGGTTTTCTATGGCTACACCTTC
TRBJ1-5 - TRBV6-5 - CASRRQVDQPQHF TGTGCCAGCAGGAGACAGGTAGATCAGCCCCAGCATTTT
TRBJ1-1 TRBD1 TRBV5-1 - CASSSTGSSTEAFF TGCGCCAGCAGCTCGACAGGGTCGAGTACTGAAGCTTTCTTT
TRBJ1-1 - TRBV5-1 once CASSLWGWNTEAFF TGCGCCAGCAGCCTATGGGGTTGGAACACTGAAGCTTTCTTT
TRBJ1-4 TRBD1 TRBV11-2 - CASSDRQGGEKLFF TGTGCCAGCAGCGATCGACAGGGGGGTGAAAAACTGTTTTTT
TRBJ2-1 TRBD1 TRBV7-9 once CASSLVPHRGYNEQFF TGTGCCAGCAGCTTAGTGCCTCACAGGGGCTACAATGAGCAGTTCTTC
TRBJ1-1 - TRBV7-9 many CASSLAPRVNTEAFF TGTGCCAGCAGCTTAGCTCCCAGGGTGAACACTGAAGCTTTCTTT
TRBJ2-1 - TRBV7-7 - CASSLVGGPYNEQFF TGTGCCAGCAGCTTAGTGGGGGGCCCCTACAATGAGCAGTTCTTC
TRBJ2-7 - TRBV7-9 - CASSPDILYEQYF TGTGCCAGCAGCCCTGACATCCTCTACGAGCAGTACTTC
TRBJ2-3 - TRBV11-2 - CASSLLGMAGRYF TGTGCCAGCAGCTTACTAGGGATGGCGGGGAGGTATTTT
TRBJ2-5 - TRBV7-9 - CASSLWGETQYF TGTGCCAGCAGCTTATGGGGAGAGACCCAGTACTTC
TRBJ2-4 - TRBV4-2 - CASSPSEGQNIQYF TGTGCCAGCAGCCCCTCCGAGGGACAAAACATTCAGTACTTC
TRBJ1-2 - TRBV2 - CASTARGGVPGYTF TGTGCCAGCACGGCGCGGGGGGGGGTCCCTGGCTACACCTTC
TRBJ1-4 - TRBV7-9 - CASSPTGRGNEKLFF TGTGCCAGCAGCCCCACAGGGCGCGGTAATGAAAAACTGTTTTTT
TRBJ2-7 TRBD2 TRBV27 - CASSALAGEGSEQYF TGTGCCAGCAGTGCCCTAGCGGGAGAGGGGAGCGAGCAGTACTTC
TRBJ2-1 - TRBV11-2 - CASSGEVGGKNEQFF TGTGCCAGCAGCGGAGAGGTTGGCGGGAAAAATGAGCAGTTCTTC
TRBJ2-5 - TRBV11-2 - CASSPIQGGQETQYF TGTGCCAGCAGCCCCATACAGGGTGGCCAAGAGACCCAGTACTTC
TRBJ2-3 TRBD1 TRBV5-1 - CASSSRQGDSTDTQYF TGCGCCAGCAGCTCCCGACAGGGGGACAGCACAGATACGCAGTATTTT